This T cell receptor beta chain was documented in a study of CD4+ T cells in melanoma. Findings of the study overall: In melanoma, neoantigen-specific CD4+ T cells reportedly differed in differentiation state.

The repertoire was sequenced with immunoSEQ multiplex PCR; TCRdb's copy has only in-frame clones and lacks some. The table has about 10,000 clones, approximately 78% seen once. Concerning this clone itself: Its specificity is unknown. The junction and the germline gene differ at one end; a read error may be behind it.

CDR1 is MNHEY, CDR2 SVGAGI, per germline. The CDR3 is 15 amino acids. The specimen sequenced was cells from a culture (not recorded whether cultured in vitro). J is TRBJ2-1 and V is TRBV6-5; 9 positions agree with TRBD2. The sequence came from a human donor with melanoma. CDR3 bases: TGTGCCGGCAGTTACCAGCGGGGGGCGCACAATGAGCAGTTCTTC. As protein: CAGSYQRGAHNEQFF.